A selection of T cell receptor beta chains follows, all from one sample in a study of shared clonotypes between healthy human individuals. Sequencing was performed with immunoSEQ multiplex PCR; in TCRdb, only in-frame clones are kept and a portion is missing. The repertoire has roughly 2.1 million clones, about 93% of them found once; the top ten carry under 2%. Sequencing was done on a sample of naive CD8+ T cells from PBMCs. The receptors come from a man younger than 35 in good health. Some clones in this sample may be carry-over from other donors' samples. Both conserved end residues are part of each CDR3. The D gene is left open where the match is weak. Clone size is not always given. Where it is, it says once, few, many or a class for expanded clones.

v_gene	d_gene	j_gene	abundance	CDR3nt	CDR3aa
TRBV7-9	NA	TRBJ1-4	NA	TGTGCCAGCAGCTTAGCCCCGGGACACCCGAATGAAAAACTGTTTTTT	CASSLAPGHPNEKLFF
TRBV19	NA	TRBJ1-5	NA	TGTGCCAGTAGCCCCGACCTGCCGCCCCAGCATTTT	CASSPDLPPQHF
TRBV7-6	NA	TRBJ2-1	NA	TGTGCCAGCAGCCCGCGCAGGGTCAATGAGCAGTTCTTC	CASSPRRVNEQFF
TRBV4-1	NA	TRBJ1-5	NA	TGCGCCAGCAGCCAGTACCCCACCGGGACGCCGAATCAGCCCCAGCATTTT	CASSQYPTGTPNQPQHF
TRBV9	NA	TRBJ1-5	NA	TGTGCCAGCAGCGCGGGGACATACAATCAGCCCCAGCATTTT	CASSAGTYNQPQHF
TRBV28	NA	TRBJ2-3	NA	TGTGCCAGCAGGGGGGGATTCGGCACAGATACGCAGTATTTT	CASRGGFGTDTQYF
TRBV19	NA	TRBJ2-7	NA	TGTGCCAGTAGTATTGAGGCCTCCTACGAGCAGTACTTC	CASSIEASYEQYF
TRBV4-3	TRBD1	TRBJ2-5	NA	TGCGCCAGCAGTCAGGCTACCTACAGGGGACAAGAGACCCAGTACTTC	CASSQATYRGQETQYF
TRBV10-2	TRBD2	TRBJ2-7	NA	TGCGCCAGCAGTGATGAAGGACTAGCGGGAGTCGAGCAGTACTTC	CASSDEGLAGVEQYF
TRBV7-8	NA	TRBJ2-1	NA	TGTGCCAGCAGCCCACCGGTGGGCCTAGCTTGGGGTGAGCAGTTCTTC	CASSPPVGLAWGEQFF
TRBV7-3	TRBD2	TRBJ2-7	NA	TGTGCCAGCAGCCCAGCGGGAGGGCCGATCTACGAGCAGTACTTC	CASSPAGGPIYEQYF
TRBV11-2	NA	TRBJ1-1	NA	TGTGCCAGCAGCTTAGTCGGGGGGGCTGAAGCTTTCTTT	CASSLVGGAEAFF
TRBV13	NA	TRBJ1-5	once	TGTGCCAGCAGCCCGAGGGGAGGCAGTCAGCCCCAGCATTTT	CASSPRGGSQPQHF
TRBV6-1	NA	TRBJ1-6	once	TGTGCCAGCAGTGCGGGCGATTCACCCCTCCACTTT	CASSAGDSPLHF
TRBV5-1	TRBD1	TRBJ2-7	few	TGCGCCAGCAGCTGGGGACAGGGTGCCTACGAGCAGTACTTC	CASSWGQGAYEQYF
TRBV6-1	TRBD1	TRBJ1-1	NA	TGTGCCAGCACTGGGGACAGATGGAACACTGAAGCTTTCTTT	CASTGDRWNTEAFF
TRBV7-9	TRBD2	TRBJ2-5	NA	TGTGCCAGCAGCACCCCGAGGATGAGTCGGGAGGGCCCAGAGACCCAGTACTTC	CASSTPRMSREGPETQYF
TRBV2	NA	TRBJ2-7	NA	TGTGCCAGCAGTGAAGCAGCGGCCAGCTCCTACGAGCAGTACTTC	CASSEAAASSYEQYF
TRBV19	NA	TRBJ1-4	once	TGTGCCAGTAGTATTGATCCCCCCGGGGGCGGTGAAAAACTGTTTTTT	CASSIDPPGGGEKLFF
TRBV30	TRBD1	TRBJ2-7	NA	TGTGCCTGGGGGACAGGGCGCTCCTACGAGCAGTACTTC	CAWGTGRSYEQYF